The 28 T cell receptor beta chains given below trace back to one sample, sequenced in a study of cytomegalovirus exposure and HLA in healthy donors. PCR amplification relied on 60 Vbeta primers (plus 13 Jbeta primers). Libraries were prepared by immunoSEQ multiplex PCR; TCRdb keeps only in-frame clonotypes and omits some of them. In the table there are 120,000 or so clones, roughly two thirds of which are singletons. The sequencing input was PBMCs. The receptors shown here come from a man younger than 40 in good health and CMV-seropositive.

The chain recombines TRBV2 with TRBJ2-1; 7 positions match TRBD1. With V trimmed by 5 bases and J by 1 base, 5 bases remained unmatched. The V gene's germline CDR1 is SNHLY and CDR2 FYNNEI. The CDR3 contains 15 residues. The CDR3 protein is CASSQLTGSYNEQFF. The DNA for the CDR3 is TGTGCCAGCAGTCAACTGACAGGGTCCTACAATGAGCAGTTCTTC.

The chain recombines TRBV15 with TRBJ1-3; 10 bases are shared with TRBD1. Looked up from germline, CDR1 is LNHNV and CDR2 is YYDKDF (reference sequence). The CDR3 extends over 16 amino acids. J gave up 8 bases and V 1 base, and 8 bases lay outside the gene matches. CDR3 residues: CATSRAGTGEGDTIYF. CDR3 in DNA: TGTGCCACCAGCAGAGCAGGGACAGGGGAAGGAGACACCATATATTTT.

This clone was seen a few times. The chain links TRBV18 to TRBJ2-6; a weak D match, TRBD1 (6 bases). CDR3 size: 17 residues. The germline V and J ends were trimmed by 3 bases and 3 bases, with 15 bases remaining between them. Germline-derived CDR1 and CDR2 are KGHSH and LQKENI. The CDR3 DNA follows: TGTGCCAGCTCACCCCCACAGGGTTATGATGGGGCCAACGTCCTGACTTTC. Translated: CASSPPQGYDGANVLTF.

V and J are TRBV5-6 and TRBJ2-5, with 7 bases fitting TRBD2. J lost 1 base, V lost 3 bases, and 3 bases had no gene match. The CDR3 runs 14 residues. Germline V lookup: CDR1 SGHDT, CDR2 YYEEEE. CDR3 region: CASSWEGPQETQYF. Written as DNA, the CDR3 is TGTGCCAGCAGCTGGGAGGGGCCCCAAGAGACCCAGTACTTC.

V gene TRBV6-5 combines with J gene TRBJ2-3; 7 positions match TRBD2. Per germline, CDR1 MNHEY and CDR2 SVGAGI. Germline trimming cut 6 bases from V and 0 bases from J; bases unmatched to any gene: 6. The CDR3 contains 15 residues. In DNA, the CDR3 is TGTGCCAGCAGACATCTAGCGGAGAGCACAGATACGCAGTATTTT. Its translation is CASRHLAESTDTQYF.

The V gene is TRBV25-1, the J gene TRBJ2-1, with D unresolved. Germline CDR1 and CDR2: MGHDK and SYGVNS. This CDR3 is 14 amino acids long. Trimming removed 1 base at V and 5 bases at J, with 9 bases between. The CDR3 is CASSELNNNNEQFF. The DNA of the CDR3 is TGTGCCAGCAGTGAATTAAACAACAACAATGAGCAGTTCTTC.

This clone was picked up a small number of times. This chain joins TRBV19 and TRBJ1-2; 9 bases align to TRBD1. V was clipped by 7 bases and J by 3 bases; unmatched bases: 9. The CDR3 consists of 15 residues. Germline V gene sequence: CDR1 LNHDA, CDR2 SQIVND (reference sequence). CDR3 residues: CASTNRGRGDYGYTF. Here the CDR3 DNA reads TGTGCCAGTACAAACAGGGGGCGCGGGGACTATGGCTACACCTTC.

This clone was observed a handful of times. This chain connects TRBV15 to TRBJ2-5; a weak D match, TRBD2 (5 bases). The germline gives CDR1 LNHNV, CDR2 YYDKDF (reference sequence). The CDR3 sequence is 15 residues long. Trimming cost V 2 bases and J 4 bases, with 14 bases left between them. CDR3 in amino acids: CATSRKRREGETQYF. CDR3 in DNA: TGTGCCACCAGCAGAAAAAGGCGAGAGGGAGAGACCCAGTACTTC. Based on the CDR3 plus reference TRBV15 and TRBJ2-5, the full variable domain is DAMVIQNPRYQVTQFGKPVTLSCSQTLNHNVMYWYQQKSSQAPKLLFHYYDKDFNNEADTPDNFQSRRPNTSFCFLDIRSPGLGDTAMYLCATSRKRREGETQYFGPGTRLLVL.

The rearrangement uses TRBV7-9 and TRBJ2-1; TRBD1 matches at 8 bases. Germline assignment: CDR1 SEHNR and CDR2 FQNEAQ (reference sequence). Germline trimming cut 5 bases from V and 7 bases from J; bases unmatched to any gene: 10. CDR3 length equals 15 residues. DNA for the CDR3: TGTGCCAGCAGCAGCACCAGGGGGCTAGGAAATGAGCAGTTCTTC. This translates into CASSSTRGLGNEQFF.

This chain joins TRBV18 and TRBJ1-3; D remains unclear. V was trimmed by 2 bases and J by 3 bases, leaving 8 bases between them. Germline assignment: CDR1 KGHSH and CDR2 LQKENI. The CDR3 consists of 14 residues. CDR3 sequence reads: CASSPDADGNTIYF. DNA for the CDR3: TGTGCCAGCTCACCAGATGCAGATGGAAACACCATATATTTT.

The rearrangement links TRBV7-2 to TRBJ2-3; 16 positions agree with TRBD2. The CDR3 loop spans 15 amino acids. The V gene's germline CDR1 is SGHTA and CDR2 FQGNSA. V trimming: 11 bases; J trimming: 6 bases; junction bases outside the gene matches: 8. The CDR3 nucleotides are TGTGCCGGAACGGGACTAGCGGGAGGGTGGGATACGCAGTATTTT. It is translated as CAGTGLAGGWDTQYF.

This chain joins TRBV5-1 and TRBJ2-7, with TRBD1 as a possible D gene (6 bases). The CDR3 spans 14 residues. Trimming removed 4 bases at V and 1 base at J, with 12 bases between. Germline CDR1 reads SGHRS; CDR2 reads YFSETQ. As DNA, the CDR3 is TGCGCCAGCAGCCGGGACGGACAGTCCTACGAGCAGTACTTC. Residues: CASSRDGQSYEQYF.

The chain carries TRBV4-2 and TRBJ1-5; TRBD1 might be the D (6 bases). The CDR3 is made up of 16 amino acids. CDR1 is LGHNA, CDR2 YNFKEQ, per germline. Trimming pared 1 base from V and 5 bases from J, leaving 15 bases between. This CDR3 reads CASSQGYRERYQPQHF. The CDR3 coding sequence is TGTGCCAGCAGCCAAGGGTACAGGGAAAGATATCAGCCCCAGCATTTT.

The table lists this clone with a count of one. The genes are TRBV27 and TRBJ2-1; the D is unclear. The germline CDR1 and CDR2 sequences are MNHEY and SMNVEV (reference sequence). V gave up 4 bases and J gave up 0 bases, with 10 bases separating them. The CDR3 consists of 15 residues. CDR3 coding DNA: TGTGCCAGCAGTTCATACTCCCGCTCCTACAATGAGCAGTTCTTC. It yields the protein CASSSYSRSYNEQFF.

The J gene is TRBJ2-1, the V gene TRBV25-1, with 8 nucleotides matching TRBD2. This CDR3 is built from 18 residues. Germline CDR1 and CDR2: MGHDK and SYGVNS. J was trimmed by 5 bases and V by 2 bases; bases with no gene match: 14. CDR3 amino acids: CASSELPQTSELNNEQFF. CDR3 coding DNA: TGTGCCAGCAGTGAACTTCCCCAGACTAGCGAATTGAACAATGAGCAGTTCTTC.

This clone was counted only a few times. The chain recombines TRBV18 with TRBJ1-2; D may be TRBD1 (5 bases). Germline CDR1 reads KGHSH; CDR2 reads LQKENI. The V end lost 3 bases, the J end lost 8 bases, and 16 bases lay between the germline ends. There are 14 residues in the CDR3. The CDR3 DNA follows: TGTGCCAGCTCACCCTCCACCCACTCAGGGGGCTACACCTTC. This translates into CASSPSTHSGGYTF.

This clone was seen once. The chain couples TRBV7-9 to TRBJ2-1, with 8 bases that match TRBD1. Germline CDR1 reads SEHNR; CDR2 reads FQNEAQ (reference sequence). Trimming took 1 base from V and 7 from J; bases not matched to a gene: 0. The CDR3 runs 13 residues. In DNA form, the CDR3 reads TGTGCCAGCAGCTTAGGACAGGGGAATGAGCAGTTCTTC. This gives the protein CASSLGQGNEQFF.

V is TRBV7-9 and J is TRBJ2-2, with D perhaps matching TRBD2 (6 bases). Trimming pared 3 bases from V and 4 bases from J, leaving 9 bases between. The CDR3 spans 14 residues. CDR1 SEHNR and CDR2 FQNEAQ come from the germline V gene (reference sequence). The CDR3 loop reads CASSLGLTTGELFF. CDR3 nucleotide sequence: TGTGCCAGCAGCTTGGGACTTACCACCGGGGAGCTGTTTTTT.

This chain connects TRBV5-6 to TRBJ2-7; 8 bases are a match to TRBD1. The CDR3 spans 14 residues. Germline V gives CDR1 SGHDT, CDR2 YYEEEE. The V gene end was trimmed by 4 bases and the J gene end by 2 bases; junction bases not matched to a gene: 5. CDR3 region: CASSRGQVAYEQYF. CDR3 nucleotides: TGTGCCAGCAGCCGGGGACAGGTTGCCTACGAGCAGTACTTC.

The V call is TRBV10-3, the J call TRBJ2-1, with 9 bases matching TRBD1. V trimming: 3 bases; J trimming: 7 bases; junction bases outside the gene matches: 7. This CDR3 has 15 residues. CDR1 is ENHRY, CDR2 SYGVKD, per germline. The CDR3 DNA sequence: TGTGCCATCAGTGACGTCGGGACAGGGTATAATGAGCAGTTCTTC. This encodes CAISDVGTGYNEQFF.

The gene calls are TRBV6-6 and TRBJ2-5; 9 bases align to TRBD1. This CDR3 is 15 amino acids long. CDR1 and CDR2 (germline): MNHNY, SVGAGI (reference sequence). Germline trimming cut 5 bases from V and 4 bases from J; bases unmatched to any gene: 8. The CDR3 DNA is TGTGCCAGCAGTCCGGGACAGGGAGAGTTAGAGACCCAGTACTTC. It yields the protein CASSPGQGELETQYF.

The chain links TRBV4-2 to TRBJ2-2; 8 bases match TRBD2. V shed 1 base and J 3 bases; nucleotides not matched to a gene: 4. The CDR3 contains 16 residues. In germline, CDR1 is LGHNA, CDR2 YNFKEQ. CDR3 region: CASSQVRAGDTGELFF. DNA for the CDR3: TGTGCCAGCAGCCAAGTACGAGCGGGAGACACCGGGGAGCTGTTTTTT.

The rearrangement uses TRBV18 and TRBJ1-5; unclear D gene. Trimming took 2 bases from V and 5 from J, leaving 7 bases between them. The CDR3 is 13 amino acids. The V gene's germline CDR1 is KGHSH and CDR2 LQKENI. CDR3 loop: CASSPEDDQPQHF. The DNA for the CDR3 is TGTGCCAGCTCACCAGAGGATGATCAGCCCCAGCATTTT.

The table lists this clone with a count of one. The CDR3 region has the DNA TGTGCCAGCAGTTTTTTGTACGGTAGGGGCTCCTACGAGCAGTACTTC. Translated, it gives CASSFLYGRGSYEQYF. J is TRBJ2-7 and V is TRBV28; a possible D gene is TRBD1 (5 bases). This CDR3 has 16 amino acids. Germline CDR1 and CDR2: MDHEN and SYDVKM. V gave up 3 bases and J gave up 0 bases, with 15 bases separating them.

This clone was picked up a small number of times. The chain employs TRBV9 and TRBJ2-1; D may be TRBD2 (6 bases). From germline, CDR1 is SGDLS and CDR2 YYNGEE. The CDR3 is 17 amino acids. V lost 0 bases and J 0 bases, leaving 13 bases between the germline ends. The CDR3 region has the DNA TGTGCCAGCAGCGTAGAACCTAGCGCAAGCTCCTACAATGAGCAGTTCTTC. Translating gives CASSVEPSASSYNEQFF.

In this sample, this clone turned up a few times. The DNA for the CDR3 is TGTGCCAGCAGTGACTGGCGGGAGAGCCAAGAGACCCAGTACTTC. Residues: CASSDWRESQETQYF. The chain carries TRBV2 and TRBJ2-5, with 7 nucleotides matching TRBD2. The CDR3 runs 15 residues. The junction had 5 bases not matched to a gene; V was cut back by 3 bases and J by 1 base. The germline CDR1 and CDR2 sequences are SNHLY and FYNNEI.

The V call is TRBV7-2, the J call TRBJ2-3, with 9 bases that match TRBD2. Germline V lookup: CDR1 SGHTA, CDR2 FQGNSA. The V gene end was trimmed by 1 base and the J gene end by 4 bases; junction bases not matched to a gene: 9. The length of the CDR3 is 17 residues. CDR3 sequence (DNA): TGTGCCAGCAGCTTAGAGGGGGACCTAGCGGGATCAGATACGCAGTATTTT. Residues: CASSLEGDLAGSDTQYF.

The V gene is TRBV6-5, the J gene TRBJ1-2; TRBD1 is a possible D gene (6 bases). This CDR3 region has 12 residues. Germline lookup yields CDR1 MNHEY and CDR2 SVGAGI. V was trimmed by 6 bases and J by 4 bases, leaving 9 bases between them. In DNA form, the CDR3 reads TGTGCCAGCAGACAGGGATTCTATGGCTACACCTTC. Protein product: CASRQGFYGYTF.